A single T cell receptor beta chain is shown here with its context. CDR3 size: 14 residues. V gave up 2 bases and J gave up 1 base, with 6 bases separating them. Germline CDR1 SGHVS, CDR2 FNYEAQ. This sample was taken from a study of blood T cell repertoires in COVID-19. Sequenced by immunoSEQ multiplex PCR; TCRdb stores in-frame clones only, minus some. Of approximately 70,000 clones in the sample, around nine tenths are singletons; the top ten hold about 3%. V is TRBV7-6 and J is TRBJ1-3, with a weak D call TRBD1 (5 bases). The TCR originated in a woman between 45 and 65 years old with COVID-19, enrolled during active disease. Material: peripheral blood. The CDR3 sequence is CASSLRGSGNTIYF. The CDR3 DNA reads TGTGCCAGCAGCTTAAGGGGATCTGGAAACACCATATATTTT.